What follows describes a single T cell receptor (beta chain). Its target is unknown. The sample originates from a study of cytomegalovirus exposure and HLA in healthy donors. Study overall: Earlier sequencing of approximately 200 million T cells yielded 95 million to 120 million unique TCR beta sequences. Of all 400 or so donors who were genotyped, about 84% belonged to the Caucasian-associated ancestry cluster.

With 60 Vbeta and 13 Jbeta primers, the PCR was carried out. Sequencing was performed with immunoSEQ multiplex PCR; in TCRdb, only in-frame clones are kept and a portion is missing. Counted here are about 180,000 clones, around 77% occurring once; the ten biggest clones make up more than 2%. Regarding the study as a whole: For most TCR beta V segments, an earlier analysis put the productive rate at about 87% or about 30% of the time. By HLA locus, TCR association rates varied in a later analysis, with DRB1 showing the most and HLA-C the fewest.

The CDR3 has 15 residues. The V end lost 4 bases, the J end lost 0 bases, and 9 bases lay between the germline ends. Germline V gene data show CDR1 as LNHDA and CDR2 as SQIVND (reference sequence). J is TRBJ1-4 and V is TRBV19, with no clear D. This sequence originates from a man between 60 and 75 years old in good health and CMV-seronegative. The sample taken for sequencing was PBMCs. CDR3 bases: TGTGCCAGTAGTACATACCGAGCAACTAATGAAAAACTGTTTTTT. This gives the protein CASSTYRATNEKLFF.